The count of the clone carrying this TCR beta chain is one. Antigen: not known. This entry belongs to a study of long-term antiretroviral therapy in people with HIV. General study results and limits: Clonal expansions arising prior to ART prevailed in the repertoire at every time point. An increase in diversity followed ART, yet levels stayed below transplant donor controls.

An immunoSEQ assay, version v3.0, was performed at survey level. The assay was immunoSEQ multiplex PCR, and TCRdb's table has in-frame clones only and misses some. The data show tens of thousands of clones, just over 90% seen once. Germline V gives CDR1 SGHRS, CDR2 YFSETQ. V lost 6 bases, J lost 9 bases, and 19 bases lay in between. CDR3 length: 14 residues. Sequencing was performed on unsorted PBMCs, taken 7.6 years after starting antiretroviral therapy. This sequence joins TRBV5-1 and TRBJ2-1; D assignment may be TRBD1 or TRBD2 (5 bases each). The sequence was obtained from a middle-aged woman with HIV. CDR3 in DNA: TGCGCCAGCACATCCGGGACCGTCGGTAGTGAGCAGTTCTTC. This sequence encodes CASTSGTVGSEQFF.